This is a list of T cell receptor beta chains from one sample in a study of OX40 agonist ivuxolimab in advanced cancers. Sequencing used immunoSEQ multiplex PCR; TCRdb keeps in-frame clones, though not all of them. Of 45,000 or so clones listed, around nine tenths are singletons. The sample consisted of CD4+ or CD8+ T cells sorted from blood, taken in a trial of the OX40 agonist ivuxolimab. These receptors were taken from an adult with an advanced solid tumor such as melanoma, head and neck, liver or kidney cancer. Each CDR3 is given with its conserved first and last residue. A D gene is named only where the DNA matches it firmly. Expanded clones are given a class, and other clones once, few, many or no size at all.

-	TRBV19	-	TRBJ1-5	CASKLGSQPQHF	TGTGCCAGTAAACTAGGGAGTCAGCCCCAGCATTTT
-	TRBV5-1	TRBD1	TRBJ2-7	CASARFRRDRGLSEQYF	TGCGCCAGCGCAAGATTTCGCCGGGACAGGGGGCTTAGCGAGCAGTACTTC
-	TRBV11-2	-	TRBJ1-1	CASSLGGRNSAFF	TGTGCCAGCAGCTTAGGTGGCAGGAATTCAGCTTTCTTT
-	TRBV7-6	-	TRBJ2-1	CASSLGLSNEQFF	TGTGCCAGCAGCCTGGGACTCTCCAATGAGCAGTTCTTC
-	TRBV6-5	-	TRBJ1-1	CASVDRRFNTEAFF	TGTGCCAGCGTTGACAGGCGCTTTAACACTGAAGCTTTCTTT
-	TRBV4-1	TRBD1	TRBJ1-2	CASSTINRGDYGYTF	TGCGCCAGCAGCACAATTAACAGGGGGGACTATGGCTACACCTTC
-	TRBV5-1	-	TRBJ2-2	CASSSSSGELFF	TGCGCCAGCAGTTCGAGTTCCGGGGAGCTGTTTTTT
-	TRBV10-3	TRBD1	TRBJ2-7	CAISDPGQGGSYGEQYF	TGTGCCATCAGTGACCCAGGACAGGGGGGTTCCTATGGCGAGCAGTACTTC
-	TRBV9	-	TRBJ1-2	CASSPAGGYSYGYTF	TGTGCCAGCAGCCCAGCCGGGGGCTATAGCTATGGCTACACCTTC
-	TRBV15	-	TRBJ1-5	CATSRARYQPQHF	TGTGCCACCAGCAGAGCCAGGTACCAGCCCCAGCATTTT
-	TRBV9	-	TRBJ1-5	CASSVLVRGNQPQHF	TGTGCCAGCAGCGTATTGGTACGGGGGAATCAGCCCCAGCATTTT
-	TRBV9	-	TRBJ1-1	CASSVDPRGYNTEAFF	TGTGCCAGCAGCGTAGACCCACGTGGCTACAACACTGAAGCTTTCTTT
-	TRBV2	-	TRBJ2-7	CASSEWSSYEQYF	TGTGCCAGCAGTGAATGGAGCTCCTACGAGCAGTACTTC
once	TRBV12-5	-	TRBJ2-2	CASAPGVNTGELFF	TGTGCTAGTGCCCCGGGGGTAAACACCGGGGAGCTGTTTTTT
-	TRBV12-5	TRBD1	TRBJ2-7	CASGGQGSYEQYF	TGTGCTAGTGGCGGACAGGGATCCTACGAGCAGTACTTC
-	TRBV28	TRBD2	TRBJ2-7	CASSFSGTAYEQYF	TGTGCCAGCAGTTTTAGCGGGACCGCCTACGAGCAGTACTTC
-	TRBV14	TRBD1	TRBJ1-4	CASSSGTGFSKLFF	TGTGCCAGCAGCTCCGGGACAGGGTTCTCTAAACTGTTTTTT
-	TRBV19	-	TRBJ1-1	CASSHRDEAFF	TGTGCCAGTAGTCACAGGGATGAAGCTTTCTTT
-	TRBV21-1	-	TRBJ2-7	CASSKMGEDRVKDEQYF	TGTGCCAGCAGCAAAATGGGAGAGGACAGGGTAAAAGACGAGCAGTACTTC
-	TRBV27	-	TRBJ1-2	CASSRGLNYGYTF	TGTGCCAGCAGTCGGGGGCTGAACTATGGCTACACCTTC
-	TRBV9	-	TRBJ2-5	CASSAGDIGTQYF	TGTGCCAGCAGCGCCGGGGACATCGGGACCCAGTACTTC
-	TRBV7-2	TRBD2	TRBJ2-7	CASRLAGGPYEQYF	TGTGCCAGCAGGCTAGCGGGAGGACCCTACGAGCAGTACTTC
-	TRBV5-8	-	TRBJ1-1	CASSLLNTEAFF	TGTGCCAGCAGCTTACTGAACACTGAAGCTTTCTTT
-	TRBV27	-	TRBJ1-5	CASSFSTHSNQPQHF	TGTGCCAGCAGTTTTTCAACCCATAGCAATCAGCCCCAGCATTTT
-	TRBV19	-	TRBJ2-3	CASSERFTDTQYF	TGTGCCAGTAGTGAAAGGTTCACAGATACGCAGTATTTT
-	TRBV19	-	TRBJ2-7	CASSMSITYEQYF	TGTGCCAGTAGTATGAGTATCACCTACGAGCAGTACTTC
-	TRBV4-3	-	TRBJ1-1	CASRPGTFNTEAFF	TGCGCCAGCAGGCCCGGGACATTCAACACTGAAGCTTTCTTT
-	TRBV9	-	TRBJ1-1	CASSVGGGGGMNTEAFF	TGTGCCAGCAGCGTAGGAGGAGGAGGGGGGATGAACACTGAAGCTTTCTTT
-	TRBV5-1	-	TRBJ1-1	CASSPGGAGAFF	TGCGCCAGCAGCCCGGGGGGGGCGGGAGCTTTCTTT
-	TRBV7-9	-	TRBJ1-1	CASSLGGGDVEAFF	TGTGCCAGCAGCTTAGGTGGTGGGGATGTGGAAGCTTTCTTT
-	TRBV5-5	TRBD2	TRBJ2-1	CASSLTSGGYNEQFF	TGTGCCAGCAGCTTGACTAGCGGGGGATACAATGAGCAGTTCTTC
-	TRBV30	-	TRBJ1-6	CAWKPPSSYNSPLHF	TGTGCCTGGAAGCCTCCGAGCTCCTATAATTCACCCCTCCACTTT
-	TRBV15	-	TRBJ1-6	CASGRDNSPLHF	TGTGCCAGTGGAAGGGATAATTCACCCCTCCACTTT
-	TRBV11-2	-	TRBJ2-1	CASSLEARGDEQFF	TGTGCCAGCAGCTTAGAGGCAAGGGGGGATGAGCAGTTCTTC
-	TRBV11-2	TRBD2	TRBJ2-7	CASSRSGLVAEQYF	TGTGCCAGCAGCCGATCGGGACTAGTTGCCGAGCAGTACTTC
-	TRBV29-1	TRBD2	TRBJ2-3	CSVELASGRTDTQYF	TGCAGCGTTGAACTAGCTAGCGGGAGGACAGATACGCAGTATTTT
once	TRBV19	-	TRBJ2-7	CASSGGTQSYEQYF	TGTGCCAGTAGTGGCGGGACCCAGTCCTACGAGCAGTACTTC
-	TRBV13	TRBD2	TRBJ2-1	CASSFSGRAMDEQFF	TGTGCCAGCAGCTTCAGCGGGAGGGCCATGGATGAGCAGTTCTTC
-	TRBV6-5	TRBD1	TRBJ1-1	CASRGQAYLNTEAFF	TGTGCCAGCAGGGGACAGGCGTATCTGAACACTGAAGCTTTCTTT
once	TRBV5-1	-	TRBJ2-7	CASSLESTKSYEQYF	TGCGCCAGCAGCTTGGAAAGCACGAAATCCTACGAGCAGTACTTC
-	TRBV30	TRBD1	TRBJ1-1	CAWSAGGDTEAFF	TGTGCCTGGAGTGCAGGGGGGGACACTGAAGCTTTCTTT
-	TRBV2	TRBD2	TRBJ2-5	CASISGEQETQYF	TGTGCCAGCATTAGCGGGGAACAAGAGACCCAGTACTTC
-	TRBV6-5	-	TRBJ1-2	CASRNSYGYTF	TGTGCCAGCAGGAACAGTTATGGCTACACCTTC
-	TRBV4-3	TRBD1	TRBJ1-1	CASSQDVTGGPEAFF	TGCGCCAGCAGCCAAGATGTGACAGGGGGCCCTGAAGCTTTCTTT
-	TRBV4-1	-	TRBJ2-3	CASSQDSAFRTDTQYF	TGCGCCAGCAGCCAAGATTCGGCATTTCGCACAGATACGCAGTATTTT
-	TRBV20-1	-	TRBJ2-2	CSRPPGELFF	TGCAGTCGCCCACCCGGGGAGCTGTTTTTT